This T cell receptor (beta chain) was identified during a study of tumor and adjacent non-tumor tissue in lung cancer (dated by TCRdb to between 2017 and 2018). General notes on the study: Of the cohort, eleven to twelve patients had adenocarcinoma, 2 had squamous cell carcinoma and 1 had small cell lung cancer. The approximately 15 enrolled patients, of whom 10 were men and 5 were women, were aged roughly 31 to 80 years and were diagnosed with TNM stage I to III disease. Sequencing generated a total of 125,075,908 productive TCRbeta reads, averaging roughly 4.3 million reads per sample. The study compared bulk TCRbeta repertoires between lung tumor tissue and matched distant non-tumor lung tissue from over twelve lung cancer patients. For each patient, one tumor sample and one normal lung sample were taken, giving roughly 30 paired specimens that underwent TCRbeta CDR3 sequencing. Results the study describes overall, beyond this receptor: In normal lung, the top 100 clones accounted for a significantly larger cumulative share of the repertoire than in tumor tissue. Peripheral blood was not sequenced, so blood TCRbeta repertoires were not examined in the lung cancer patients of the study. The cohort had only roughly 16 patients, and the authors noted that larger samples and more detailed clinical data are needed. Younger patients had significantly higher TCR diversity, and higher tumor TCR diversity was associated with shorter overall and disease-free survival. Neither the sequencing platform nor unique molecular identifiers are named or mentioned anywhere in the methods. Tumor tissue showed significantly greater TCR diversity (inverse Simpson) than normal lung tissue (431.37 vs 166.20, P = 0.0075, Mann-Whitney U test).

Library creation used multiplex PCR. Sequencing took place on an Illumina HiSeq 2500. TCRbeta libraries were constructed through three rounds of nested PCR with primers (Table S4) according to protocols adapted from ARM-PCR. Before sequencing, PCR products of 200-500 bp were cut from the gel and purified using the QIAquick gel extraction kit. In the source study's methods: Trimmomatic was used to clean the reads, FLASH was used to merge the reads into complete CDR3 sequences, and MiTCR was used to assign the reads to V(D)J germline segments. Clonal diversity was computed as the inverse Simpson's index with VDJtools. In-frame sequences without a premature stop codon were defined as productive reads. The raw public data were reprocessed by TCRdb itself: fastp quality trimming at Q25, MiXCR clonotype calling, in-frame beta chains only. Rows are combined by CDR3 protein, so each entry shows the most common genes and DNA. TCRdb assigned the V and J calls; the authors' analysis was not used. This sample has about 86,000 distinct CDR3 sequences in its table, and around 80% of those were observed once. The ten largest clones take up 21% of the sample.

Here V drops 11 bases and J drops 5 bases, and the junction holds 16 bases not matched to any gene. Taken from the germline V gene (reference sequence), the CDR1 and CDR2 loops are SEHNR and FQNEAQ. The CDR3 starts with the cysteine, ends with the phenylalanine, and has 16 residues. Only the CDR3 part of the read is kept: 48 bases, read in frame from the first base. RNA was isolated from bulk unsorted tissue, and RNA quality was assessed with a NanoDrop ND-1000 and an Agilent 2100. Normal lung samples were distant non-tumor tissue taken more than 3 cm from the tumor edge. The donors were newly diagnosed lung cancer patients admitted for thoracic surgery in China from August to November 2014 who had not received prior chemotherapy. Patients with previous radiotherapy or chemotherapy, or with another concurrent cancer, were excluded from the study. Surgical tissue pieces of about 1-2.2 cm3 were preserved in RNAlater solution and were kept at -80 degrees C until use.

Regarding this clonotype: Its antigen specificity is not known. No clone much larger than this one lies a single base away; base qualities are absent.

The chain couples TRBV7-9 to TRBJ2-3, with 10 bases aligning to TRBD2. The origin of this receptor is a woman in her fifties or sixties with non-small cell lung cancer. The sequenced sample was distant non-tumor lung tissue. CDR3 region: CAGTLQAGGSGDTQYF. The DNA sequence is as follows: TGTGCCGGCACCTTACAAGCGGGAGGGTCGGGAGATACGCAGTATTTT.